These 13 T cell receptor beta chains share one sample of origin, sequenced in a study of yellow fever vaccine responses in identical twins. TCRdb ran MiXCR on the RT-PCR reads and lists one entry per CDR3 protein. The table shows around 18,000 distinct CDR3 sequences, with approximately 82% occurring only once. Here the sequenced sample was T cells from blood (PBMCs), unsorted or a sorted subset (not recorded which), taken before or after yellow fever vaccination (not recorded which). The receptor set was obtained from a young woman who received the yellow fever vaccine.

The chain joins TRBV7-8 to TRBJ2-7, with D hard to call. V lost 1 base, J lost 3 bases, and 10 bases lay in between. Germline assignment: CDR1 SGHVS and CDR2 FQNEAQ. This CDR3 contains 14 residues. CDR3 loop: CASSLVVTDYEQYF. As DNA, the CDR3 is TGTGCCAGCAGCTTAGTAGTTACGGACTACGAGCAGTACTTC.

The chain couples TRBV5-1 to TRBJ1-2; no clear D. This CDR3 is 13 amino acids long. Germline loops: CDR1 SGHRS, CDR2 YFSETQ. V was pared by 1 base and J by 4 bases, with 8 bases between. CDR3 sequence: CASSLLLLYGYTF. The CDR3 region has the DNA TGCGCCAGCAGCTTGTTGCTGCTCTATGGCTACACCTTC. Variable domain in full (rest from reference TRBV5-1 and TRBJ1-2): KAGVTQTPRYLIKTRGQQVTLSCSPISGHRSVSWYQQTPGQGLQFLFEYFSETQRNKGNFPGRFSGRQFSNSRSEMNVSTLELGDSALYLCASSLLLLYGYTFGSGTRLTVV.

This clonotype occurred once. The gene calls are TRBV11-3 and TRBJ2-1; D remains ambiguous. Germline loops: CDR1 SGHNT, CDR2 YENEEA. V lost 0 bases, J lost 8 bases, and 8 bases lay in between. The CDR3 is 13 amino acids. CDR3 coding DNA: TGTGCCAGCAGCTTAGAGTACAGCGATGAGCAGTTCTTC. Its protein product is CASSLEYSDEQFF.

This chain links TRBV29-1 with TRBJ2-7, with 7 bases that match TRBD1. There are 14 residues in the CDR3. With 2 bases clipped from V and 2 bases from J, the junction kept 6 bases outside the gene matches. The germline V gene has CDR1 SQVTM and CDR2 ANQGSEA. CDR3 nucleotide sequence: TGCAGCGTTGAAAGAGGGGACAGAGCCTACGAGCAGTACTTC. Its translation: CSVERGDRAYEQYF.

The chain uses TRBV2 and TRBJ1-2, with D possibly matching TRBD1 (6 bases). The CDR3 is 12 residues long. V lost 9 bases, J lost 5 bases, and 13 bases lay in between. Germline lookup yields CDR1 SNHLY and CDR2 FYNNEI. CDR3 loop: CARLGQGYGYTF. CDR3 bases: TGTGCCAGATTAGGGCAGGGGTATGGCTACACCTTC.

V and J are TRBV29-1 and TRBJ2-7; D is possibly TRBD1 or TRBD2 (5 bases each). CDR1 is SQVTM, CDR2 ANQGSEA, per germline. This CDR3 region has 12 residues. Trimming took 2 bases from V and 6 from J, leaving 11 bases between them. As DNA, the CDR3 is TGCAGCGTTGAATTAAGAGGGGCCGAGCAGTACTTC. Protein: CSVELRGAEQYF.

J is TRBJ2-7 and V is TRBV4-2, with D perhaps TRBD1 (5 bases). Trimming cost V 4 bases and J 1 base, with 20 bases left between them. Germline-derived CDR1 and CDR2 are LGHNA and YNFKEQ. The CDR3 contains 17 residues. Written as DNA, the CDR3 is TGTGCCAGCAGCCCCGAATCTTGGGGCGCTTCTTCCTACGAGCAGTACTTC. Translated, it gives CASSPESWGASSYEQYF.

This clonotype showed up just once. The gene calls are TRBV29-1 and TRBJ2-7; the D gene could be TRBD1 or TRBD2 (5 bases each). Trimming pared 4 bases from V and 5 bases from J, leaving 18 bases between. CDR3 length equals 14 residues. CDR1 SQVTM and CDR2 ANQGSEA come from the germline V gene. CDR3 bases: TGCAGCGTTGTACAAAGTGGGGGAATGAACGAGCAGTACTTC. It yields the protein CSVVQSGGMNEQYF.

Comments on this clonotype: Its ends do not fully match the called genes, so a read error is possible. The J gene is TRBJ2-1, the V gene TRBV7-9, with 12 bases matching TRBD2. Germline CDR1 is SEHNR and CDR2 is FQNEAQ (reference sequence). CDR3 length equals 15 residues. Here the CDR3 reads CASSLAGGAYNEQFF. The DNA for the CDR3 is TGTGCCAGCAGCCTAGCGGGAGGGGCCTACAATGAGCAGTTCTTC.

In this sample, this clonotype turned up a few times. The chain uses TRBV20-1 and TRBJ2-1; perhaps TRBD1 as D (6 bases). Trimming shortened V by 4 bases and J by 2 bases, and 12 bases separated the two germline ends. This CDR3 has 14 amino acids. Per germline, CDR1 DFQATT and CDR2 SNEGSKA (reference sequence). CDR3 bases: TGCAGTGCTAACCGGGACACCCCCTACAATGAGCAGTTCTTC. This sequence encodes CSANRDTPYNEQFF.

The chain uses TRBV10-3 and TRBJ1-5; possible D gene TRBD1, 6 bases. The V end was cut by 0 bases, the J end by 6 bases, with 12 bases between. Per the germline V gene, CDR1 is ENHRY and CDR2 is SYGVKD. The CDR3 length is 15 residues. The chain's CDR3 is CAISESPGARQPQHF. The DNA of the CDR3 is TGTGCCATCAGTGAGTCGCCGGGGGCTCGTCAGCCCCAGCATTTT.

The rearrangement uses TRBV7-8 and TRBJ2-1; TRBD1 matches at 8 bases. The CDR3 is made up of 13 amino acids. Germline CDR1 reads SGHVS; CDR2 reads FQNEAQ. V dropped 4 bases and J dropped 8; count of bases not matched to a gene: 4. In DNA, the CDR3 is TGTGCCAGCAGCTCGGACAGGGTCCATGAGCAGTTCTTC. It is translated as CASSSDRVHEQFF.

CDR3 coding DNA: TGTGCCACCAGCGGGGCTAGCGGGTCCTACAATGAGCAGTTCTTC. Translated, it gives CATSGASGSYNEQFF. The V call is TRBV15, the J call TRBJ2-1; TRBD2 agrees at 8 bases. With V trimmed by 5 bases and J by 1 base, 4 bases remained unmatched. The CDR3 is 15 residues long. Per germline, CDR1 LNHNV and CDR2 YYDKDF (reference sequence).